These 15 T cell receptor beta chains originate from one sample sequenced in a study of neurological immune-mediated disorders. Regarding time point: longitudinal time-point 1 (baseline). Each CDR3 protein gets one entry after TCRdb re-called the 5' RACE reads with MiXCR. This sample has about 49,000 distinct CDR3 sequences, with less than 12% found just once. Material for sequencing was PBMCs. Every receptor here comes from a woman in her 40s in good health.

This clonotype was picked up many times. The V call is TRBV4-1, the J call TRBJ1-2; possibly TRBD1 for D (5 bases). Trimming removed 4 bases from V and 2 bases from J, with 17 bases in between. Germline V lookup: CDR1 MGHRA, CDR2 YSYEKL. The CDR3 has 16 amino acids. As DNA, the CDR3 is TGCGCCAGCAGCCTCATCCCCCCCGGGGGGAACTATGGCTACACCTTC. Protein sequence: CASSLIPPGGNYGYTF.

The sample holds many counts of this clonotype. The chain links TRBV27 to TRBJ1-2; D call uncertain. The germline V gene has CDR1 MNHEY and CDR2 SMNVEV (reference sequence). V was shortened by 5 bases and J by 0 bases, with 7 bases between the two germline ends. The CDR3 is made up of 13 amino acids. The CDR3 loop reads CASSDKSNYGYTF. The CDR3 DNA is TGTGCCAGCAGTGATAAGTCTAACTATGGCTACACCTTC.

Many counts were recorded for this clonotype. The V call is TRBV29-1, the J call TRBJ1-2; D is perhaps TRBD1 (5 bases). Germline-derived CDR1 and CDR2 are SQVTM and ANQGSEA. Trimming pared 7 bases from V and 5 bases from J, leaving 14 bases between. This CDR3 contains 12 residues. The CDR3 region is CSARDLVYGYTF. The CDR3 DNA sequence: TGCAGCGCCCGGGACTTAGTTTATGGCTACACCTTC.

This clonotype was detected ten times or more. The chain couples TRBV7-9 to TRBJ2-3; D uncertain. The CDR3 totals 14 residues. From germline, CDR1 is SEHNR and CDR2 FQNEAQ (reference sequence). Trimming stripped 5 bases from V and 6 bases from J, with 15 bases between. The CDR3 bases are TGTGCCAGCAGCCCCGGTTTTGCGTCGGATACGCAGTATTTT. It encodes CASSPGFASDTQYF.

Many counts were recorded for this clonotype. The chain is built from TRBV2 and TRBJ2-1, with 12 bases matching TRBD2. The CDR3 is 15 residues long. Germline CDR1 is SNHLY and CDR2 is FYNNEI. V trimming: 5 bases; J trimming: 7 bases; junction bases outside the gene matches: 6. CDR3 sequence: CASSTTSGSSNEQFF. The CDR3 DNA follows: TGTGCCAGCAGTACGACTAGCGGGAGTTCGAATGAGCAGTTCTTC.

This clonotype occurred many times. V and J are TRBV20-1 and TRBJ2-1; 10 bases match TRBD2. The V gene end was trimmed by 4 bases and the J gene end by 11 bases; junction bases not matched to a gene: 11. The CDR3 totals 14 residues. The germline V gene has CDR1 DFQATT and CDR2 SNEGSKA (reference sequence). The CDR3 protein is CSAIVAGGPLKQFF. CDR3 nucleotide sequence: TGCAGTGCTATCGTAGCGGGAGGCCCCTTGAAGCAGTTCTTC.

This clonotype was seen at least ten times. V gene TRBV12-3 or TRBV12-4 combines with J gene TRBJ2-1; D is ambiguous. Trimming left V 6 bases short and J 4 bases short, with 13 bases between. The CDR3 spans 14 residues. CDR3 coding DNA: TGTGCCAGCAGCTATATGACGGATTACAATGAGCAGTTCTTC. Encoded protein: CASSYMTDYNEQFF.

This clonotype was recorded at least ten times. V usage is TRBV4-2 and J usage is TRBJ2-5, with TRBD2 matching over 8 bases. Looked up from germline, CDR1 is LGHNA and CDR2 is YNFKEQ. This CDR3 contains 19 residues. J gave up 0 bases and V 1 base, and 13 bases lay outside the gene matches. The CDR3 DNA reads TGTGCCAGCAGCCAAGTCCCCCTGCGGAGCGGGGGAGACCAAGAGACCCAGTACTTC. It translates to CASSQVPLRSGGDQETQYF.

This clonotype was recorded many times. The gene calls are TRBV5-6 and TRBJ2-3; a possible D gene is TRBD2 (5 bases). This CDR3 has 17 amino acids. Germline CDR1 reads SGHDT; CDR2 reads YYEEEE. The V end was cut by 4 bases, the J end by 0 bases, with 18 bases between. The CDR3 region is CASSRYRLSPSTDTQYF. In nucleotides, the CDR3 is TGTGCCAGCAGCCGGTACCGACTATCTCCGAGCACAGATACGCAGTATTTT.

This clonotype was found many times. Written as DNA, the CDR3 is TGCAGCGTTGCAGCGCAAGCCACAGATACGCAGTATTTT. Its translation is CSVAAQATDTQYF. The chain links TRBV29-1 to TRBJ2-3; D gene ambiguous. The CDR3 totals 13 residues. V lost 4 bases and J lost 2, with 10 bases in between. Germline V gives CDR1 SQVTM, CDR2 ANQGSEA.

This clonotype has at least ten counts. This rearrangement joins TRBV20-1 to TRBJ1-3; D possibly corresponds to TRBD1 (6 bases). CDR3 length: 14 amino acids. The germline V and J ends were trimmed by 6 bases and 1 base, with 13 bases remaining between them. CDR1 DFQATT and CDR2 SNEGSKA come from the germline V gene (reference sequence). The CDR3 bases are TGCAGTGCCACCGGGACACCTTCTGGAAACACCATATATTTT. This encodes CSATGTPSGNTIYF.

This clonotype was found many times. The chain links TRBV15 to TRBJ1-1, with D maybe TRBD1 (5 bases). The ends were cut back, 1 base at V and 2 bases at J, with 11 bases in the middle. CDR1 is LNHNV and CDR2 is YYDKDF in the germline V gene (reference sequence). The CDR3 sequence is 15 residues long. CDR3 bases: TGTGCCACCAGCAGAGGGGGGACGGGAAACACTGAAGCTTTCTTT. Protein: CATSRGGTGNTEAFF.

This clonotype came up many times. The chain links TRBV7-3 to TRBJ2-1; 7 bases are a match to TRBD1. Looked up from germline, CDR1 is SGHTA and CDR2 is FQGTGA. J was trimmed by 10 bases and V by 5 bases; bases with no gene match: 8. There are 13 residues in the CDR3. CDR3 region: CASSRGTAGEQFF. In DNA, the CDR3 is TGTGCCAGCAGCCGAGGGACAGCAGGCGAGCAGTTCTTC.

This clonotype was counted many times. This chain links TRBV10-2 with TRBJ2-2; possible D gene TRBD2, 5 bases. Trimming pared 4 bases from V and 7 bases from J, leaving 10 bases between. The CDR3 consists of 13 residues. From germline, CDR1 is WSHSY and CDR2 SAAADI. The CDR3 loop reads CASSARDYGELFF. As DNA, the CDR3 is TGCGCCAGCAGTGCCCGTGACTACGGGGAGCTGTTTTTT.

This clonotype was observed many times. The chain carries TRBV5-4 and TRBJ2-2, with 14 nucleotides matching TRBD2. CDR1 and CDR2 (germline): SGHNT, YYREEE (reference sequence). The CDR3 covers 18 residues. The J segment lost 4 bases and the V segment lost 2 bases, leaving 7 bases of the junction unmatched. CDR3 residues: CASSFGTSGGRTTGELFF. The CDR3 DNA sequence: TGTGCCAGCAGCTTCGGGACTAGCGGGGGCCGGACCACCGGGGAGCTGTTTTTT. The full variable domain, with the rest looked up from reference TRBV5-4 and TRBJ2-2, is ETGVTQSPTHLIKTRGQQVTLRCSSQSGHNTVSWYQQALGQGPQFIFQYYREEENGRGNFPPRFSGLQFPNYSSELNVNALELDDSALYLCASSFGTSGGRTTGELFFGEGSRLTVL.